This T cell receptor beta chain was identified during a study of T cells in Graves' hyperthyroidism and ophthalmopathy. Regarding this clonotype: Its target is not known.

TCR beta CDR3 sequences were amplified from RNA transcripts. An initial round of RT-PCR targeting the TCR CDR3 relied on the HTBI primer set. TCRdb re-called the multiplex PCR reads with MiXCR, one entry per CDR3 protein. The repertoire includes over 500,000 distinct CDR3 sequences, 12% to 15% of them detected once, and around 13% sits in the top ten. Overall study results and limits: A 13 V-J signature model discriminated ophthalmopathy versus stable hyperthyroidism.

This CDR3 comprises 13 residues. Trimming removed 2 bases at V and 4 bases at J, with 8 bases between. CDR1 and CDR2 (germline): KGHDR, SFDVKD. The sample consisted of blood. This receptor was obtained from a woman in her 40s with Graves' hyperthyroidism. The V and J genes are TRBV24-1 and TRBJ2-7; D perhaps matches TRBD2 (5 bases). The CDR3 here is CATSDSGEYEQYF. For the CDR3, the DNA is TGTGCCACCAGTGATTCCGGGGAGTACGAGCAGTACTTC.